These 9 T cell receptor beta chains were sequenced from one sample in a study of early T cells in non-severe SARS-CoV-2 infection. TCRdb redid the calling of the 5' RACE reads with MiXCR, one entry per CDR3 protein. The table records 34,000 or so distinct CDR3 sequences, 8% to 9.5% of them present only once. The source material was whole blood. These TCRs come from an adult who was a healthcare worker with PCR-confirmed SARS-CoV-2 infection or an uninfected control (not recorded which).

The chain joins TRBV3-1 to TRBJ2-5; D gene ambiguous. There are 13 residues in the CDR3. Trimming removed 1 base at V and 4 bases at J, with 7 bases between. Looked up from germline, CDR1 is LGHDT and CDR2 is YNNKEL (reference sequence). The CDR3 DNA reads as TGTGCCAGCAGCCAAGGGCTCACAGAGACCCAGTACTTC. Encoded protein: CASSQGLTETQYF.

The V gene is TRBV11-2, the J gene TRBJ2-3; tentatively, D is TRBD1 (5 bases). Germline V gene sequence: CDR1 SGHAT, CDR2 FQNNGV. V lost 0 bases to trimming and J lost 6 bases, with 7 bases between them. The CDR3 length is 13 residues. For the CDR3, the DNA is TGTGCCAGCAGCTTAGAGGGGCTCGATACGCAGTATTTT. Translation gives CASSLEGLDTQYF.

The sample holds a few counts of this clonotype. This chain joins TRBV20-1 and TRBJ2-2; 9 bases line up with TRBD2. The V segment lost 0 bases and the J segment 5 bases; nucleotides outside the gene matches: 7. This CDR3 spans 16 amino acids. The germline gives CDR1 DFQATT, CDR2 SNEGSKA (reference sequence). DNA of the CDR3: TGCAGTGCTAGAGACAGGCTAGCGGGATGGACCGGGGAGCTGTTTTTT. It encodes CSARDRLAGWTGELFF.

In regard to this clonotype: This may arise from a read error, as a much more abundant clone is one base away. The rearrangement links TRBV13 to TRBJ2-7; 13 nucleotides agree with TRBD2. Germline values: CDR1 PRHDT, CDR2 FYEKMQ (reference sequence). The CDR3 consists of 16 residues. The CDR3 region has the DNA TGTGTCAGCAGCACGAAGCGGACTAGCGGGGGCCACGAGCAGTACTTC. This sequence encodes CVSSTKRTSGGHEQYF.

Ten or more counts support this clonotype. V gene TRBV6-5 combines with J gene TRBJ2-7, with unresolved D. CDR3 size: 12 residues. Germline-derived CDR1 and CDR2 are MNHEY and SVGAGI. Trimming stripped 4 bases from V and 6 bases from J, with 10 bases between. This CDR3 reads CASSSTRLEQYF. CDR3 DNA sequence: TGTGCCAGCAGTTCGACGAGGCTCGAGCAGTACTTC.

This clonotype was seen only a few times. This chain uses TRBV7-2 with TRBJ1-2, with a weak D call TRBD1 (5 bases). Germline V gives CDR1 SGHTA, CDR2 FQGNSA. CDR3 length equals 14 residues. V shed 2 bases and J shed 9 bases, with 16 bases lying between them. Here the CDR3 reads CASSLLGPSGSYTF. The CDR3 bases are TGTGCCAGCAGCTTATTGGGGCCTAGTGGTAGCTACACCTTC. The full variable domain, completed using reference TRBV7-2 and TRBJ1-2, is GAGVSQSPSNKVTEKGKDVELRCDPISGHTALYWYRQSLGQGLEFLIYFQGNSAPDKSGLPSDRFSAERTGGSVSTLTIQRTQQEDSAVYLCASSLLGPSGSYTFGSGTRLTVV.

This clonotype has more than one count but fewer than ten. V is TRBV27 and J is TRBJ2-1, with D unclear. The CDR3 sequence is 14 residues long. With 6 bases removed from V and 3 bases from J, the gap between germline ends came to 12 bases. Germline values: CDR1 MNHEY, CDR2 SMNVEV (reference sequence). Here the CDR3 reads CASRGSGVYNEQFF. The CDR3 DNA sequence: TGTGCCAGCAGGGGGTCTGGGGTCTACAATGAGCAGTTCTTC.

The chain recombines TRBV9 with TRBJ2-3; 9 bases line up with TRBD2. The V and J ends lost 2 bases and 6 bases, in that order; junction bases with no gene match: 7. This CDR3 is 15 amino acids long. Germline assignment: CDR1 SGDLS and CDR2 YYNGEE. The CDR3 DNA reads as TGTGCCAGCAGCGTTAACCTAGCGGGGTCGGATACGCAGTATTTT. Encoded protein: CASSVNLAGSDTQYF.

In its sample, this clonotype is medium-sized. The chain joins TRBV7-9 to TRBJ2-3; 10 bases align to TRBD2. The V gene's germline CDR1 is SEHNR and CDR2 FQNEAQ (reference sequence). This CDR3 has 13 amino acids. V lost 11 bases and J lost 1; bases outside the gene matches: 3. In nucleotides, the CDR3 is TGTGCCGCTACTAGCGGGGGCACAGATACGCAGTATTTT. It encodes CAATSGGTDTQYF. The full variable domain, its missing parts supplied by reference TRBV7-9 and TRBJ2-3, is DTGVSQNPRHKITKRGQNVTFRCDPISEHNRLYWYRQTLGQGPEFLTYFQNEAQLEKSRLLSDRFSAERPKGSFSTLEIQRTEQGDSAMYLCAATSGGTDTQYFGPGTRLTVL.